This entry describes one T cell receptor beta chain. The record originates from a study of spatial heterogeneity in lung cancer. Background on the study: Those follow-up PBMC samples that were available underwent sequencing, at a median interval of around two years following resection. The mean occurrence of each unique TCR and UMI combination in raw reads exceeded ten.

Unique molecular identifiers, one per molecule, were present on every TCR cDNA molecule. TCRdb re-derived calls from the 5' RACE reads in MiXCR, one entry per CDR3 protein. The data contain more than 95,000 distinct CDR3 sequences, about 12% of them singletons. The length of the CDR3 is 14 residues. The ends were cut back, 2 bases at V and 7 bases at J, with 13 bases in the middle. The V gene's germline CDR1 is SGHDT and CDR2 YYEEEE. Time point noted: blood at routine non-recurrence follow-up after resection. Frozen PBMC, nontumor lung or tumor provided whole RNA, which was sequenced unsorted. The clonotype comes from a male donor with early-stage non-small cell lung cancer. The genes are TRBV5-6 and TRBJ1-5, with D possibly being TRBD1 (5 bases). Source: PBMCs, taken at follow-up. The CDR3, as DNA: TGTGCCAGCAGCTTTAGGGACGGGATCCAGCCCCAGCATTTT. It yields the protein CASSFRDGIQPQHF.